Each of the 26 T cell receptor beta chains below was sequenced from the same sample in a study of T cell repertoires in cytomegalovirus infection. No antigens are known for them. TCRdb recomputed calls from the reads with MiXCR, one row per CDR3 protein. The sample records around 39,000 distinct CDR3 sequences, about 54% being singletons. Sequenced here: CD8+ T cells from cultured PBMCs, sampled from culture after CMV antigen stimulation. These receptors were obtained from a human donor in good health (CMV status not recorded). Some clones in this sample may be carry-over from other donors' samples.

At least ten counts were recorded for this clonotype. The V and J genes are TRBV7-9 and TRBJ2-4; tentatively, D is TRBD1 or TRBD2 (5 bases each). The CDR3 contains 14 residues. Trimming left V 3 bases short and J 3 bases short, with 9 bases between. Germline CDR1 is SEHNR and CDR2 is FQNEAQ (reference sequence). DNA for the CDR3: TGTGCCAGCAGCTTGCGAGGGGACAAAAACATTCAGTACTTC. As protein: CASSLRGDKNIQYF.

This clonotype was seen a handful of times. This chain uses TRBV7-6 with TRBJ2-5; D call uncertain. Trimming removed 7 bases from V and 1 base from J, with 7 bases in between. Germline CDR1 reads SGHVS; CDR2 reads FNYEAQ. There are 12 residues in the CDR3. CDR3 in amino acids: CASKNIQETQYF. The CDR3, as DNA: TGTGCCAGCAAGAATATCCAAGAGACCCAGTACTTC.

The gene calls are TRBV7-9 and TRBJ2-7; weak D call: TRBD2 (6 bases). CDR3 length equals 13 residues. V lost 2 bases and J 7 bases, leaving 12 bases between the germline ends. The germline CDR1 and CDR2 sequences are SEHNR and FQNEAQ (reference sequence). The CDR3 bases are TGTGCCAGCAGCTTAACGGGAGTATGGGAGCAGTACTTC. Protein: CASSLTGVWEQYF.

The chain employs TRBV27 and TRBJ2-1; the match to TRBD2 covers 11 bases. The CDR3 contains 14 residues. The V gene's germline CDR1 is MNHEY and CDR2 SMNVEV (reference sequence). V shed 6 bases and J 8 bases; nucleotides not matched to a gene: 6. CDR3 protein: CASSLSGRVHEQFF. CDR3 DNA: TGTGCCAGCAGCCTTAGCGGGAGGGTTCATGAGCAGTTCTTC.

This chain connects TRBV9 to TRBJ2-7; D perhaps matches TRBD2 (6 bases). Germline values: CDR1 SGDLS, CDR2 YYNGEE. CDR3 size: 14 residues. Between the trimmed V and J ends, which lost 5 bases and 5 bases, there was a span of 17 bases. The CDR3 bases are TGTGCCAGCAGTCCCCGGGAGTCCCGCGACGAGCAGTACTTC. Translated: CASSPRESRDEQYF.

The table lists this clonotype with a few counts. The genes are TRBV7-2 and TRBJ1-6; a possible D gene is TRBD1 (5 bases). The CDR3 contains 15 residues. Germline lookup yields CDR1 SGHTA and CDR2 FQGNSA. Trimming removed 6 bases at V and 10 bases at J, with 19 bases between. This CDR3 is CASSLSGRVESPLHF. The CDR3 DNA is TGTGCCAGCAGTTTATCTGGCAGGGTGGAGTCACCCCTCCACTTT.

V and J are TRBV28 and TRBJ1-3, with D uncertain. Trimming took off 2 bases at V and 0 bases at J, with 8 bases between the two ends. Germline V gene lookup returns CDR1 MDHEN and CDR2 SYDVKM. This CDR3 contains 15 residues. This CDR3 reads CASSLDLNSGNTIYF. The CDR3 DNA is TGTGCCAGCAGTTTAGACCTAAACTCTGGAAACACCATATATTTT.

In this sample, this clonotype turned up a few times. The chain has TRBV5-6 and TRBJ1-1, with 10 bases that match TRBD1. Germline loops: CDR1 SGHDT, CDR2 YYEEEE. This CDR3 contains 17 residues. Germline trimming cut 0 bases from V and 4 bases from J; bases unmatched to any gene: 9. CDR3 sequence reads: CASSLDGWDRGGTEAFF. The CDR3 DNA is TGTGCCAGCAGCTTGGATGGCTGGGACAGGGGAGGCACTGAAGCTTTCTTT.

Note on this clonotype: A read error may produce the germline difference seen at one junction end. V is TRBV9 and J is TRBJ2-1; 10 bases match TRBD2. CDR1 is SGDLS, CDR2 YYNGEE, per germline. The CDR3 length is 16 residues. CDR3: CDSSVTLAGAGDEQFF. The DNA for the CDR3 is TGTGACAGCAGCGTTACCCTAGCGGGGGCGGGGGATGAGCAGTTCTTC.

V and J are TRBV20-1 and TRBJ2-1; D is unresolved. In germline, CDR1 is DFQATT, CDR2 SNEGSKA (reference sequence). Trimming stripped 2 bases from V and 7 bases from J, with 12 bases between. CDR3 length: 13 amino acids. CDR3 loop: CSARSVGRNEQFF. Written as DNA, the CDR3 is TGCAGTGCTAGATCGGTGGGTAGGAATGAGCAGTTCTTC.

The CDR3 here is CASTRDRALNTEAFF. The CDR3 nucleotides are TGTGCCAGCACCCGGGACAGGGCCTTGAACACTGAAGCTTTCTTT. The chain combines TRBV27 with TRBJ1-1; 9 nucleotides agree with TRBD1. Germline V lookup: CDR1 MNHEY, CDR2 SMNVEV (reference sequence). The CDR3 length is 15 residues. The ends lost 7 bases at V and 0 bases at J; junction bases unmatched: 6.

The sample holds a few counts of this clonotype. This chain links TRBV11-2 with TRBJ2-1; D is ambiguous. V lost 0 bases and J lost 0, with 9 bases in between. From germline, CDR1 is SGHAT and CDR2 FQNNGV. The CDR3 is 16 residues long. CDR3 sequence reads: CASSLDQLNSYNEQFF. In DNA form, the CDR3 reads TGTGCCAGCAGCTTAGATCAACTGAACTCCTACAATGAGCAGTTCTTC.

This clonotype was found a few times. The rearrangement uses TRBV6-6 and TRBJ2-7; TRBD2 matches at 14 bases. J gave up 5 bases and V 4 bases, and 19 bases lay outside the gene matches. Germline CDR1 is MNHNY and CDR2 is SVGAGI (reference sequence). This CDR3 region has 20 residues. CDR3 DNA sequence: TGTGCCAGCAGTTTAACAGGGACTAGCGGGACTAGCGGGAGTAGAAACGAGCAGTACTTC. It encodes CASSLTGTSGTSGSRNEQYF.

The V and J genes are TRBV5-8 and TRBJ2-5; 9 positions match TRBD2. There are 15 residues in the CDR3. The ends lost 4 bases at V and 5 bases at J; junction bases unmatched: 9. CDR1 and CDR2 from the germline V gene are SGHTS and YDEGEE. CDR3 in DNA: TGTGCCAGCAGCCCCTTAGCGGGAGTGAGGGAGACCCAGTACTTC. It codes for CASSPLAGVRETQYF.

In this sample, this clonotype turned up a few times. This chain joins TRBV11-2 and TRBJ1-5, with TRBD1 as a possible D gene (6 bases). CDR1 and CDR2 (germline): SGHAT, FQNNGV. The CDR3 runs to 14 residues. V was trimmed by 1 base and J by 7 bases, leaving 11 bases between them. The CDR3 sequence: CASSLGGTQQPQHF. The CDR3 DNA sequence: TGTGCCAGCAGCTTAGGAGGGACACAGCAGCCCCAGCATTTT.

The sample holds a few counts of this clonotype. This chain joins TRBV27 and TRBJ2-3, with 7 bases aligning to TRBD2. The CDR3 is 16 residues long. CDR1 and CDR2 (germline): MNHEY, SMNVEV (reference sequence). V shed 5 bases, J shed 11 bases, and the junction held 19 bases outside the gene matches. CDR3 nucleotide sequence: TGTGCCAGCAGTCCGGCGGGGCGGGGGAACGTCCGAGGGCAGTATTTT. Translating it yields CASSPAGRGNVRGQYF.

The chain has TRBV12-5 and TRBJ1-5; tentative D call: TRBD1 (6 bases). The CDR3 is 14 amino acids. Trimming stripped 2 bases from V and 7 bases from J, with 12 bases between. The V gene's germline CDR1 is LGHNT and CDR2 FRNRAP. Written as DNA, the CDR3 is TGTGCTAGTGGTTTGTACGGGGGCGACCAGCCCCAGCATTTT. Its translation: CASGLYGGDQPQHF.

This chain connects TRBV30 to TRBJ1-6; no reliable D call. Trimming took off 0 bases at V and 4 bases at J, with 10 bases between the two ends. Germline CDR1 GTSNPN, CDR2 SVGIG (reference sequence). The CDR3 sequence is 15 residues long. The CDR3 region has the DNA TGTGCCTGGAGTGTACCGGGCAGTTATAATTCACCCCTCCACTTT. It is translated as CAWSVPGSYNSPLHF. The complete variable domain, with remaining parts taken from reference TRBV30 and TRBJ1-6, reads SQTIHQWPATLVQPVGSPLSLECTVEGTSNPNLYWYRQAAGRGLQLLFYSVGIGQISSEVPQNLSASRPQDRQFILSSKKLLLSDSGFYLCAWSVPGSYNSPLHFGNGTRLTVT.

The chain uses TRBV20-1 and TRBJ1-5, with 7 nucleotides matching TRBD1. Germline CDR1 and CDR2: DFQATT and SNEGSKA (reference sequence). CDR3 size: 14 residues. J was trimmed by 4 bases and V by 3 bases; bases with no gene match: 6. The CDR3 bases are TGCAGTGCTAGGTCCGGGACAGAGAATCAGCCCCAGCATTTT. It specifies CSARSGTENQPQHF.

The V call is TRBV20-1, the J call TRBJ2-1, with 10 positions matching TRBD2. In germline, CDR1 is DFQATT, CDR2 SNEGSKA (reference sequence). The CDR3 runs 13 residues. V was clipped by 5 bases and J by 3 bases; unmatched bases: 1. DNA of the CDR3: TGCAGTGCTCGGACTAGCGGCTACAATGAGCAGTTCTTC. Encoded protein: CSARTSGYNEQFF.

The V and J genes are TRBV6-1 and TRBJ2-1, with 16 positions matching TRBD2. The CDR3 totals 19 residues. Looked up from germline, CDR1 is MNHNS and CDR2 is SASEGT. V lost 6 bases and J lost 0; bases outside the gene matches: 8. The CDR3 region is CASRVPGLAGGISYNEQFF. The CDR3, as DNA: TGTGCCAGCAGGGTACCGGGACTAGCGGGGGGGATCTCCTACAATGAGCAGTTCTTC.

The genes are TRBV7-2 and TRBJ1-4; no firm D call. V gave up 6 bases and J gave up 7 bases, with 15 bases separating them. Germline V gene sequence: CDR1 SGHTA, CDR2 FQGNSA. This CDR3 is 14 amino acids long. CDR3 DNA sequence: TGTGCCAGCAGTCCCCGGGTAGCCACTGAAAAACTGTTTTTT. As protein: CASSPRVATEKLFF.

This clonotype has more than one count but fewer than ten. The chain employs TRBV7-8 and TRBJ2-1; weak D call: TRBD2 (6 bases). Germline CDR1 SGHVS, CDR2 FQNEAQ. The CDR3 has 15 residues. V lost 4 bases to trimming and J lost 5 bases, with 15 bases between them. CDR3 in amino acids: CASSSRVGGDNEQFF. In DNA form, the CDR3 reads TGTGCCAGCAGCTCCAGAGTAGGAGGGGACAATGAGCAGTTCTTC. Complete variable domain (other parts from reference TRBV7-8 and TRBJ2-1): GAGVSQSPRYKVAKRGQDVALRCDPISGHVSLFWYQQALGQGPEFLTYFQNEAQLDKSGLPSDRFFAERPEGSVSTLKIQRTQQEDSAVYLCASSSRVGGDNEQFFGPGTRLTVL.

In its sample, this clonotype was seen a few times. CDR3 amino acids: CARRERTGELFF. In DNA, the CDR3 is TGTGCCCGACGGGAGAGGACCGGGGAGCTGTTTTTT. The V gene is TRBV7-2, the J gene TRBJ2-2, with D possibly being TRBD2 (6 bases). This CDR3 spans 12 amino acids. Germline values: CDR1 SGHTA, CDR2 FQGNSA. Trimming took 11 bases from V and 5 from J, leaving 12 bases between them.

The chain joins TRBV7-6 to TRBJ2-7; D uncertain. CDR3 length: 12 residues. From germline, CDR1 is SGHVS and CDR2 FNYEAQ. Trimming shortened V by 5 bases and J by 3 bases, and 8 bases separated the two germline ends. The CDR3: CASSVDGYEQYF. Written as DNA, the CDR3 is TGTGCCAGCAGCGTGGACGGCTACGAGCAGTACTTC.

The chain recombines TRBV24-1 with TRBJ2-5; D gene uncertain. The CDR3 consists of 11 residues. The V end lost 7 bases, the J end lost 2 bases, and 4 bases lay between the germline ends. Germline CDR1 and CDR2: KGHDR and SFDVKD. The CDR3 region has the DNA TGTGCCACCAGCTCGCAAGAGACCCAGTACTTC. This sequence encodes CATSSQETQYF.